What follows are 31 T cell receptor beta chains derived from one specimen sequenced in a study of OX40 agonist ivuxolimab in advanced cancers. The protocol used for the library was the immunoSEQ multiplex PCR assay. TCRdb re-hosts the immuneACCESS table, in-frame sequences only. Its copies lack some clones; in the studies checked, an unresolved V gene accounts for under half of them, and the cause for the rest is not known. The sample table shows about 82,000 clones, and about 82% are seen once. The top ten clonotypes cover roughly 6% of the sample. The specimen comprised CD4+ or CD8+ T cells sorted from blood, sampled in a trial of the OX40 agonist ivuxolimab. Source of these receptors: an adult with an advanced solid tumor such as melanoma, head and neck, liver or kidney cancer.

V is TRBV6-5 and J is TRBJ1-1; D may be TRBD1 (5 bases). V lost 8 bases and J lost 0, with 10 bases in between. The CDR3 length is 13 residues. The germline V gene has CDR1 MNHEY and CDR2 SVGAGI. The CDR3 bases are TGTGCCAGCCGGGGCGAGCTGAACACTGAAGCTTTCTTT. Its protein is CASRGELNTEAFF.

The genes are TRBV19 and TRBJ2-2; 12 bases line up with TRBD2. Germline values: CDR1 LNHDA, CDR2 SQIVND (reference sequence). The V and J ends lost 4 bases and 6 bases, in that order; junction bases with no gene match: 9. This CDR3 has 17 residues. CDR3 region: CASSTRLAGVSAGELFF. Written as DNA, the CDR3 is TGTGCCAGTAGTACTAGACTAGCGGGAGTCTCCGCCGGGGAGCTGTTTTTT. Drawing the rest from reference TRBV19 and TRBJ2-2, the complete variable domain is DGGITQSPKYLFRKEGQNVTLSCEQNLNHDAMYWYRQDPGQGLRLIYYSQIVNDFQKGDIAEGYSVSREKKESFPLTVTSAQKNPTAFYLCASSTRLAGVSAGELFFGEGSRLTVL.

The chain's CDR3 is CASSFIGQGQETQYF. The CDR3 DNA reads TGTGCCAGCAGCTTTATTGGACAGGGCCAAGAGACCCAGTACTTC. This chain connects TRBV7-2 to TRBJ2-5, with 8 bases fitting TRBD1. After removal of 3 bases from V and 1 base from J, the junction contained 4 bases not matched to a gene. Looked up from germline, CDR1 is SGHTA and CDR2 is FQGNSA. The length of the CDR3 is 15 residues.

The J gene is TRBJ1-1, the V gene TRBV7-2, with D possibly TRBD1 on 5 matching bases. The CDR3 length is 13 residues. Germline CDR1 SGHTA, CDR2 FQGNSA. V was pared by 5 bases and J by 3 bases, with 10 bases between. As DNA, the CDR3 is TGTGCCAGCAGCCCGGGGGGGTACACTGAAGCTTTCTTT. Amino acids: CASSPGGYTEAFF.

This rearrangement joins TRBV27 to TRBJ2-7, with 11 bases identical to TRBD2. Germline V gene data show CDR1 as MNHEY and CDR2 as SMNVEV (reference sequence). Losses at the gene ends were 6 bases for V and 0 bases for J; bases not matched to a gene: 4. The CDR3 consists of 15 residues. CDR3 DNA sequence: TGTGCCAGCAGGGGGACTAGCGGTAGCTCCTACGAGCAGTACTTC. It encodes CASRGTSGSSYEQYF.

The chain has TRBV5-1 and TRBJ1-1, with TRBD1 identical over 10 bases. J gave up 8 bases and V 0 bases, and 13 bases lay outside the gene matches. The CDR3 sequence is 17 residues long. In germline, CDR1 is SGHRS, CDR2 YFSETQ. As DNA, the CDR3 is TGCGCCAGCAGCTTGGGGACAGGGGGACTACGTGCGGAAGAAGCTTTCTTT. Its translation is CASSLGTGGLRAEEAFF.

The V and J genes are TRBV6-6 and TRBJ2-2; 10 bases are shared with TRBD2. V shed 7 bases and J 1 base; nucleotides not matched to a gene: 6. This CDR3 has 16 residues. Germline CDR1 reads MNHNY; CDR2 reads SVGAGI (reference sequence). CDR3 region: CASKTLAGVNTGELFF. The CDR3 DNA sequence: TGTGCCAGCAAGACTCTAGCGGGAGTGAACACCGGGGAGCTGTTTTTT.

The chain employs TRBV5-1 and TRBJ2-3, with 8 bases fitting TRBD1. Germline V CDR1 and CDR2: SGHRS, YFSETQ. The CDR3 is 19 residues long. Trimming took 0 bases from V and 2 from J; bases not matched to a gene: 14. CDR3 sequence (DNA): TGCGCCAGCAGCTTGGGGATATGGGTTGGGACAGGCCTCACAGATACGCAGTATTTT. This codes for CASSLGIWVGTGLTDTQYF.

The chain uses TRBV19 and TRBJ1-2, with D unresolved. The CDR3 is 15 amino acids. From germline, CDR1 is LNHDA and CDR2 SQIVND (reference sequence). V lost 6 bases to trimming and J lost 4 bases, with 18 bases between them. CDR3 sequence: CASRLTDPGVYGYTF. The CDR3 region has the DNA TGTGCCAGTAGACTGACCGACCCCGGTGTCTATGGCTACACCTTC.

This chain connects TRBV5-1 to TRBJ2-1; D is perhaps TRBD1 (6 bases). This CDR3 spans 14 amino acids. Germline CDR1 reads SGHRS; CDR2 reads YFSETQ. V was cut by 4 bases and J by 6 bases, with 14 bases left in between. The CDR3 region has the DNA TGCGCCAGCAGCGTGGGGACATCGGGCAATGAGCAGTTCTTC. It yields the protein CASSVGTSGNEQFF.

The gene calls are TRBV7-2 and TRBJ2-5; 13 bases fit TRBD2. The CDR3 totals 15 residues. The germline gives CDR1 SGHTA, CDR2 FQGNSA. Trimming cost V 6 bases and J 4 bases; bases outside gene matches: 5. The CDR3 sequence is CASSTSGRAPETQYF. For the CDR3, the DNA is TGTGCCAGCAGTACTAGCGGGAGGGCCCCAGAGACCCAGTACTTC.

This chain connects TRBV5-1 to TRBJ2-1, with TRBD2 matching 11 bases. CDR1 is SGHRS, CDR2 YFSETQ, per germline. V trimming: 1 base; J trimming: 9 bases; junction bases outside the gene matches: 9. The CDR3 has 16 amino acids. The CDR3 DNA is TGCGCCAGCAGCTTGATTGCGCTAGCGGGGGGACGTGAGCAGTTCTTC. Its translation: CASSLIALAGGREQFF.

The chain is built from TRBV6-1 and TRBJ2-5, with D unresolved. This CDR3 has 15 residues. V lost 2 bases and J lost 5, with 15 bases in between. Germline CDR1 reads MNHNS; CDR2 reads SASEGT. CDR3 region: CASSEFSGRGETQYF. CDR3 nucleotides: TGTGCCAGCAGTGAATTTTCGGGCCGTGGGGAGACCCAGTACTTC.

J is TRBJ2-7 and V is TRBV5-4; TRBD2 agrees at 10 bases. The J segment lost 5 bases and the V segment lost 3 bases, leaving 8 bases of the junction unmatched. The germline gives CDR1 SGHNT, CDR2 YYREEE (reference sequence). The CDR3 has 15 residues. CDR3 DNA: TGTGCCAGCAGCTCCCCCCTAGCGGGAGATCACGAGCAGTACTTC. It translates to CASSSPLAGDHEQYF. Variable domain in full (rest from reference TRBV5-4 and TRBJ2-7): ETGVTQSPTHLIKTRGQQVTLRCSSQSGHNTVSWYQQALGQGPQFIFQYYREEENGRGNFPPRFSGLQFPNYSSELNVNALELDDSALYLCASSSPLAGDHEQYFGPGTRLTVT.

The V gene is TRBV19, the J gene TRBJ2-2; D gene unclear. V lost 5 bases to trimming and J lost 2 bases, with 15 bases between them. Germline lookup yields CDR1 LNHDA and CDR2 SQIVND (reference sequence). The CDR3 length is 16 residues. The CDR3 DNA reads TGTGCCAGTAGTTACACCGAGACATATAACACCGGGGAGCTGTTTTTT. Protein product: CASSYTETYNTGELFF.

This clone was seen just once. The chain couples TRBV9 to TRBJ1-2; 12 bases align to TRBD1. CDR3 length equals 14 residues. With 5 bases clipped from V and 3 bases from J, the junction kept 2 bases outside the gene matches. Germline V gene data show CDR1 as SGDLS and CDR2 as YYNGEE. The CDR3 DNA reads TGTGCCAGCAGGGGACAGGGGGCTTACTATGGCTACACCTTC. Translated: CASRGQGAYYGYTF.

The chain has TRBV30 and TRBJ1-2; 10 bases line up with TRBD1. The CDR3 spans 12 residues. V gave up 7 bases and J gave up 4 bases; unmatched junction bases: 3. The germline CDR1 and CDR2 sequences are GTSNPN and SVGIG (reference sequence). CDR3 loop: CALTGGTYGYTF. CDR3 DNA: TGTGCCTTGACAGGGGGCACCTATGGCTACACCTTC.

This clone was counted a few times. The chain uses TRBV5-1 and TRBJ2-7; maybe TRBD2 (6 bases). V lost 0 bases, J lost 5 bases, and 15 bases lay in between. Germline V gene data show CDR1 as SGHRS and CDR2 as YFSETQ. The CDR3 covers 15 residues. Written as DNA, the CDR3 is TGCGCCAGCAGCTTGGTGGAGGGGACGTTCGACGAGCAGTACTTC. This codes for CASSLVEGTFDEQYF. The full variable domain, completed using reference TRBV5-1 and TRBJ2-7, is KAGVTQTPRYLIKTRGQQVTLSCSPISGHRSVSWYQQTPGQGLQFLFEYFSETQRNKGNFPGRFSGRQFSNSRSEMNVSTLELGDSALYLCASSLVEGTFDEQYFGPGTRLTVT.

V usage is TRBV7-9 and J usage is TRBJ1-2; TRBD1 is a possible D gene (6 bases). The CDR3 runs to 14 residues. Germline CDR1 is SEHNR and CDR2 is FQNEAQ (reference sequence). The V gene lost 5 bases and the J gene lost 4 bases, with 14 bases spanning the gap. The CDR3 protein is CASSRTGQGYGYTF. Here the CDR3 DNA reads TGTGCCAGCAGCCGCACAGGGCAGGGCTATGGCTACACCTTC.

The gene calls are TRBV5-1 and TRBJ2-3, with D unresolved. V lost 2 bases to trimming and J lost 1 base, with 8 bases between them. Germline CDR1 and CDR2: SGHRS and YFSETQ. The CDR3 is made up of 14 amino acids. The CDR3 protein is CASSFGPGTDTQYF. DNA for the CDR3: TGCGCCAGCAGCTTCGGTCCTGGCACAGATACGCAGTATTTT.

The gene calls are TRBV6-1 and TRBJ2-7; maybe TRBD1 (6 bases). The V end lost 6 bases, the J end lost 1 base, and 16 bases lay between the germline ends. CDR3 size: 15 residues. Germline values: CDR1 MNHNS, CDR2 SASEGT. CDR3 in DNA: TGTGCCAGCAGCGCAACAGGGTTGGGGTCCTACGAGCAGTACTTC. Its translation: CASSATGLGSYEQYF.

This clone occurred once. The V gene is TRBV25-1, the J gene TRBJ1-4, with a weak D call TRBD1 (5 bases). Germline V gene lookup returns CDR1 MGHDK and CDR2 SYGVNS. The V end was cut by 2 bases, the J end by 4 bases, with 8 bases between. The CDR3 covers 14 residues. CDR3 sequence reads: CASSEDSRNEKLFF. The CDR3 coding sequence is TGTGCCAGCAGTGAAGACAGCCGTAATGAAAAACTGTTTTTT.

The CDR3 loop is CASSILAGGPSTDTQYF. The CDR3 DNA follows: TGTGCCAGTAGTATTCTAGCGGGGGGACCTAGCACAGATACGCAGTATTTT. The chain employs TRBV19 and TRBJ2-3, with TRBD2 matching over 11 bases. Looked up from germline, CDR1 is LNHDA and CDR2 is SQIVND (reference sequence). CDR3 size: 17 residues. J lost 0 bases, V lost 3 bases, and 5 bases had no gene match.

The chain has TRBV19 and TRBJ2-2, with TRBD2 identical over 13 bases. Germline V gives CDR1 LNHDA, CDR2 SQIVND (reference sequence). J gave up 5 bases and V 3 bases, and 3 bases lay outside the gene matches. This CDR3 has 16 amino acids. The CDR3 is CASSMRLAGGTGELFF. Written as DNA, the CDR3 is TGTGCCAGTAGTATGCGACTAGCGGGAGGAACCGGGGAGCTGTTTTTT.

About this clone: Sequence at one end of the junction differs from germline and may be a read error. The chain joins TRBV6-6 to TRBJ2-2; 12 nucleotides agree with TRBD2. The CDR3 length is 16 residues. Germline V lookup: CDR1 MNHNY, CDR2 SVGAGI (reference sequence). The chain's CDR3 is CAISRLAGANTGELFF. The DNA of the CDR3 is TGTGCCATCAGTCGACTAGCGGGGGCAAACACCGGGGAGCTGTTTTTT.

J is TRBJ2-5 and V is TRBV2, with D unresolved. Germline CDR1 is SNHLY and CDR2 is FYNNEI. Deletions cut 6 bases from V and 2 bases from J, with 13 bases between. The CDR3 consists of 14 residues. CDR3 region: CASRFLDTQETQYF. The CDR3 DNA is TGTGCCAGCAGGTTCCTCGATACTCAAGAGACCCAGTACTTC.

The chain is built from TRBV5-1 and TRBJ2-2; no clear D gene. The CDR3 is made up of 14 amino acids. The V gene lost 0 bases and the J gene lost 4 bases, with 7 bases spanning the gap. Germline lookup yields CDR1 SGHRS and CDR2 YFSETQ. CDR3 residues: CASSLGQATGELFF. Written as DNA, the CDR3 is TGCGCCAGCAGCTTGGGCCAGGCCACCGGGGAGCTGTTTTTT.

As regards this clone: The junction departs from germline at one end; a sequencing error may be responsible. The V call is TRBV14, the J call TRBJ2-1, with D perhaps TRBD1 (5 bases). This CDR3 spans 13 amino acids. CDR1 and CDR2 (germline): SGHDN, FVKESK. The CDR3 coding sequence is TGTGCCAGCAGCCAAGGTCAGATGACAGAGCGGTTCTTC. It yields the protein CASSQGQMTERFF.

The chain has TRBV5-1 and TRBJ2-1; TRBD1 agrees at 9 bases. Germline V gives CDR1 SGHRS, CDR2 YFSETQ. This CDR3 is built from 15 residues. V dropped 4 bases and J dropped 7; count of bases not matched to a gene: 9. Written as DNA, the CDR3 is TGCGCCAGCAGCGAACTGGGACAGGGCTTAAATGAGCAGTTCTTC. Its translation: CASSELGQGLNEQFF.

The gene calls are TRBV9 and TRBJ2-3; D might be TRBD2 (6 bases). The CDR3 spans 13 residues. V lost 3 bases, J lost 6 bases, and 11 bases lay in between. Germline CDR1 reads SGDLS; CDR2 reads YYNGEE. CDR3 DNA: TGTGCCAGCAGCGCAGGTGGGGGGGATACGCAGTATTTT. It translates to CASSAGGGDTQYF.

This chain connects TRBV19 to TRBJ2-2; D is uncertain. Germline CDR1 is LNHDA and CDR2 is SQIVND (reference sequence). CDR3 length equals 14 residues. V was clipped by 3 bases and J by 2 bases, with 7 bases between them. The chain's CDR3 is CASSIYLNTGELFF. The CDR3 bases are TGTGCCAGTAGTATCTACCTAAACACCGGGGAGCTGTTTTTT.